This T cell receptor beta chain was profiled in a study of naive and memory T cell subsets (dated by TCRdb to about 2017). Looking at the study overall: Sorted naive and memory T cell subsets from peripheral blood were analyzed in the study using a UMI-based, open-source pipeline for TCR alpha and beta sequencing. The results of the functional CMV T cell responses matched the IgG serology results in every case. RNA was DNase-treated and reverse transcribed with TCR constant-region primers, mostly using SuperScript III. Summary of the overall study and its limitations: RNA-based TCR counts may be influenced by expression changes linked to T cell activation and differentiation. TCR abundance followed a power law with an exponent that was different for naive and memory subsets but consistent across the three individuals. Following error correction, more than 95% of naive TCR sequences occurred only once, which made naive abundance distributions much steeper than those of memory subsets. Single alpha or beta chain sequences, rather than paired alpha/beta receptors, were used to define clonotypes. A few larger clonotypes were present in naive repertoires, particularly the CD8 repertoires, and these clonotypes were possibly memory cells re-expressing CD45RA. Gini index rose and Shannon and inverse Simpson diversity fell from naive through CM, EM and EMRA in both CD4 and CD8 cells. The repertoire findings for the naive and memory subsets could not be validated, as no ground truth was available.

Library generation was performed with UMI-ligation and nested PCR. The beta constant-region primer was an equimolar mix of two oligonucleotides covering both TRBC1 and TRBC2. Four rounds of PCR, combining the SP2 primer with nested alpha and beta constant-region primers, were used to amplify the ligated cDNA. A single-stranded oligonucleotide bearing the SP2 primer plus a 12-nucleotide UMI was ligated onto the 3' end of the cDNA by T4 RNA ligase 1. Incubation of the ligation reaction lasted 20-24 hours at 16 degrees C. To avoid over-amplification, PCR2 was usually performed as a SYBR Green qPCR and halted once a predetermined threshold was reached. Agencourt AMPure XP magnetic beads were used for all purifications after the first. Libraries were quantified by Qubit and checked on a TapeStation, where a main peak was expected near 650 bp. The pooled libraries were sequenced on an Illumina MiSeq using v2 2x251 paired-end kits, which usually yielded 1-2 million reads per sample. Each sample was pooled at about 4.3 nM, and roughly 4.5-7.5% PhiX was included to help cluster recognition. The authors processed their data as follows. Decombinator assigned V and J genes to Demultiplexor-processed FASTQ reads by tag matching, allowing a single base-pair mismatch. UMIs were used by Collapsinator to correct both sequencing errors and frequency errors arising from PCR heterogeneity. CDR3Translator translated TCRs and extracted CDR3s from the conserved cysteine to the FGXG phenylalanine, flagging non-productive sequences. Gini, Shannon entropy and inverse Simpson indices were calculated on repertoires that had been subsampled to equal numbers of UMI-defined TCRs. Within the linear range, a power law was fitted to clonotype abundance distributions using maximum likelihood. On one naive CD8 sample, the pipeline and MIGEC gave similar UMI counts, unique TCR numbers and clonal distributions. One analysis removed from the naive repertoire any naive TCRs that were also found in any memory subset from the same donor. Repertoires were searched for approximately 7,000 CMV-associated CDR3 sequences compiled from VDJdb and a published dataset. TCRdb's own reprocessing of the public reads used fastp at Q25 and MiXCR and kept productive beta chains. Merged by CDR3 protein, the rows form single entries marked with the most common genes and DNA. The V and J calls come from TCRdb's annotation, not from the publication. Recorded for this sample are about 99,000 distinct CDR3 sequences; about 15% of them occurred a single time. The top ten clonotypes cover 2.5% to 3% of the sample.

Looking up the germline V gene (reference sequence) yields CDR1 DFQATT and CDR2 SNEGSKA. From cysteine to phenylalanine, the CDR3 is 13 amino acids long. CDR3 DNA is the only sequence kept; it has 39 bases, read in frame from the first base. V has 3 bases trimmed and J has 2 bases trimmed; junction bases matching no gene number 4. In regard to this clonotype: There is no known antigen for this receptor. The sample holds no much larger clone one base away, and base qualities are not on file.

From the second PCR step on, the TCR alpha and beta chain libraries were amplified in separate reactions. To determine each donor's CMV status, fresh PBMCs were stimulated overnight with CMV viral lysate, and IFNgamma production from CD4+ T cells was then assessed. Using Miltenyi beads, CD4 T cells were first positively selected, and CD8 T cells were then positively selected from the CD4-negative fraction. Cells were stained for CD3, CD4, CD8, CD45RA, CD27 and a live/dead dye and were sorted on a BD Aria II into four subsets based on CD45RA and CD27. Blood came from a few healthy volunteers, each fractionated into CD4 and CD8 T cells and then into four differentiation subsets. Roughly 120 ml of peripheral blood was collected from each donor, and PBMC were isolated by Ficoll-Paque PLUS density-gradient centrifugation. The sorted cells were lysed in RLT buffer, after which RNA was extracted using a Qiagen RNeasy kit and kept at -80 degrees C.

This receptor chain uses TRBV20-1 and TRBJ2-7; TRBD1 aligns with 7 central bases. The sequence came from a human donor in good health. Sequenced input: naive CD8+ T cells from blood. The cell subset or site label for this specimen denotes: naive T cells, CD45RA high CD27+. The CDR3 protein is CSARWDRPYEQYF. The bases read TGCAGTGCTAGGTGGGACAGACCCTACGAGCAGTACTTC.